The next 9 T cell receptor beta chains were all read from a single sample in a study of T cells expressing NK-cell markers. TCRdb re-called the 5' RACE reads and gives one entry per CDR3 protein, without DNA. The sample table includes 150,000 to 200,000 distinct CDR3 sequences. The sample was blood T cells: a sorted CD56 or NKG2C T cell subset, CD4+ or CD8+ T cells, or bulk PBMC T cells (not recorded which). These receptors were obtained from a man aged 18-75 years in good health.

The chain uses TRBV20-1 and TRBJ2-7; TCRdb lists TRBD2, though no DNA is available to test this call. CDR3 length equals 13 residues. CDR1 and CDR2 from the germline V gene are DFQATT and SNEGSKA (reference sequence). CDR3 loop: CSVEAGGPYEQYF.

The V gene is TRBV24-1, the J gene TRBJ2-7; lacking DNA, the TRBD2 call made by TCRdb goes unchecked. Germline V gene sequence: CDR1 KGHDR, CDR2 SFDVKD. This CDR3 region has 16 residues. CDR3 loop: CATSDLRSSGGYEQYF.

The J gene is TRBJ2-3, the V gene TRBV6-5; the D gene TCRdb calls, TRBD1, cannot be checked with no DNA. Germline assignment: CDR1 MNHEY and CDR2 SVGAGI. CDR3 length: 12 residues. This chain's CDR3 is CASSYTGGTQYF.

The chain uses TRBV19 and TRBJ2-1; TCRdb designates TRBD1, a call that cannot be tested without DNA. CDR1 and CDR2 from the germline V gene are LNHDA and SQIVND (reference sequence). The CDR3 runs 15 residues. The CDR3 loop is CASSIDRGLYNEQFF.

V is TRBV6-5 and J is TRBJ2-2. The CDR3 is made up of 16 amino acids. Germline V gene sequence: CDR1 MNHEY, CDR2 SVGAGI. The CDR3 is CASSYYGSANTGELFF.

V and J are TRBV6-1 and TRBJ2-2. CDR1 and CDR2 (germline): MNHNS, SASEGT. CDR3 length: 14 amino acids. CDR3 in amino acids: CASTAAPNTGELFF.

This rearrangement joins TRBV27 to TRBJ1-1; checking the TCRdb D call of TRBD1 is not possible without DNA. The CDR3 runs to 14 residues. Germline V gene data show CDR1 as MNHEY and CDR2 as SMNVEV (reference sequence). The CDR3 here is CASSSGVGGTEAFF.

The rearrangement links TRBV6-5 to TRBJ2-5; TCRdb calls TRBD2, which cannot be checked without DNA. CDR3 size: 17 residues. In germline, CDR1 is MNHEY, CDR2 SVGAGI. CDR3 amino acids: CASNLLAGGLYQETQYF.

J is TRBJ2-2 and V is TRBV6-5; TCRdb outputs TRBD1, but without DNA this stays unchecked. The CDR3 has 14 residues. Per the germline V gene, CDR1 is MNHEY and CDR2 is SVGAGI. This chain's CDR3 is CASLPGVGTGELFF.